The source of this T cell receptor (beta chain) is a study of tumor-infiltrating lymphocytes in primary liver carcinoma. General study points: Significantly larger top-250-clone fractions were found in tumors than in blood (p = 0.039).

The template, 500 ng total RNA, yielded TCR beta cDNA made with a constant-region primer. Libraries for TCR beta were built through three nested multiplex PCR rounds, which together made up a slightly modified ARM-PCR procedure. Each of the first two PCR rounds ran approximately 9 cycles with TRBV1-TRBV30 forward and C-beta reverse primers. A single record per CDR3 protein comes from TCRdb applying MiXCR to the multiplex PCR reads. Of 150,000 to 200,000 distinct CDR3 sequences listed, 50% to 75% are singletons. Germline CDR1 is SQVTM and CDR2 is ANQGSEA. The CDR3 is 15 amino acids. V lost 7 bases, J lost 2 bases, and 19 bases lay in between. About this clonotype: Its cognate antigen is unknown.

Unsorted whole blood yielded blood RNA, and germline DNA was extracted as well. The receptor's source is a man between 40 and 49 years old with primary liver carcinoma and hepatitis B virus infection. The chain links TRBV29-1 to TRBJ2-3; D assignment may be TRBD1 or TRBD2 (5 bases each). The sequencing sample was made of peripheral blood. The CDR3, as DNA: TGCAGCGGCCTAAGGACAAGGGAGTTCACAGATACGCAGTATTTT. This translates into CSGLRTREFTDTQYF.